This is a list of T cell receptor beta chains from one sample in a study of patients and donors after allogeneic stem cell transplantation. From the RT-PCR reads, TCRdb called clonotypes with MiXCR, one entry per CDR3 protein. The sample comprises about a million distinct CDR3 sequences, more than 15% of which are singletons, and 5.5% to 6.5% rests with the top ten. Sequencing used blood, either unsorted or a sorted T cell fraction (not recorded which). The source of these receptors is a human donor who was either an allogeneic HSCT recipient or a stem cell or donor lymphocyte infusion donor (not recorded which). It is not recorded whose cells these are; they may come from a transplant donor. The CDR3 runs from the conserved cysteine through the conserved F or W. D genes are given only for firm matches. Clone size is not always given. Where it is, it says once, few, many or a class for expanded clones.

TRBJ1-2 TRBV20-1 . once CSAPRGYGYTF TGCAGTGCCCCGAGGGGGTACGGCTACACCTTC
TRBJ2-3 TRBV11-1 TRBD2 . CASSRMGRERVDTQYF TGTGCCAGCAGTCGGATGGGGCGGGAGCGGGTAGATACGCAGTATTTT
TRBJ1-2 TRBV12-3/TRBV12-4 . . CASTLLGGGYTF TGTGCCAGCACCCTTTTAGGGGGAGGCTACACCTTC
TRBJ1-5 TRBV15 TRBD1 many CATSSWGQGSQPQHF TGTGCCACCAGCAGTTGGGGACAGGGGTCTCAGCCCCAGCATTTT
TRBJ2-1 TRBV4-1 . many CASSQLLVTEQFF TGCGCCAGCAGCCAACTATTGGTAACTGAGCAGTTCTTC
TRBJ2-2 TRBV20-1 . few CSARSHRRNTGELFF TGCAGTGCGAGATCGCACAGGAGGAACACCGGGGAGCTGTTTTTT
TRBJ2-7 TRBV20-1 . few CSARVSAGRSYEQYF TGCAGTGCTAGAGTATCGGCAGGGCGATCCTACGAGCAGTACTTC
TRBJ1-1 TRBV2 . few CASSEGGTNTEAFF TGTGCCAGCAGTGAGGGTGGGACGAACACTGAAGCTTTCTTT
TRBJ1-2 TRBV30 TRBD1 few CAWSAPGQQANYGYTF TGTGCCTGGAGTGCACCGGGACAGCAAGCTAACTATGGCTACACCTTC
TRBJ1-6 TRBV20-1 TRBD1 few CSARATGDNSPLHF TGCAGTGCTAGAGCGACAGGGGATAATTCACCCCTCCACTTT
TRBJ2-7 TRBV6-1 TRBD1 . CASSYPGQGTLEQYF TGTGCCAGCAGCTATCCGGGACAGGGAACGCTCGAGCAGTACTTC
TRBJ1-2 TRBV4-2 . few CASSQDSAGQTSSYGYTF TGTGCCAGCAGCCAAGATTCCGCAGGGCAAACCTCCTCCTATGGCTACACCTTC
TRBJ2-3 TRBV4-1 . . CASSQDLTGVSGDTQYF TGCGCCAGCAGCCAAGATCTCACGGGAGTTTCTGGAGATACGCAGTATTTT
TRBJ1-3 TRBV10-3 . few CAISDGGVSGNTIYF TGTGCCATCAGTGACGGGGGCGTCTCTGGAAACACCATATATTTT
TRBJ1-5 TRBV7-2 . . CASSITGNQPQHF TGTGCCAGCAGCATAACAGGGAATCAGCCCCAGCATTTT
TRBJ1-2 TRBV24-1 . . CATSDYRDGYTF TGTGCCACCAGTGATTACAGGGATGGCTACACCTTC
TRBJ1-2 TRBV6-5 . few CASSYSTEGPYGYTF TGTGCCAGCAGTTACTCGACAGAGGGGCCCTATGGCTACACCTTC
TRBJ1-1 TRBV7-3 . few CASSLTTGQEAFF TGTGCCAGCAGCTTAACAACAGGGCAGGAAGCTTTCTTT
TRBJ2-1 TRBV24-1 TRBD2 few CATGTSGRAGSYNEQFF TGTGCCACGGGGACTAGCGGGAGGGCCGGGTCCTACAATGAGCAGTTCTTC
TRBJ1-5 TRBV20-1 . . CSASGEFNQPQHF TGCAGTGCATCAGGGGAATTCAATCAGCCCCAGCATTTT
TRBJ2-2 TRBV10-2 . . CASSGRDPRQTGELFF TGCGCCAGCAGCGGACGGGACCCAAGGCAGACCGGGGAGCTGTTTTTT
TRBJ2-3 TRBV15 . . CATSGQELVALSTDTQYF TGTGCCACCAGCGGCCAGGAATTGGTCGCGCTTAGCACAGATACGCAGTATTTT
TRBJ2-3 TRBV3-1 TRBD1 . CASSRGKGAGDTQYF TGTGCCAGCAGCAGAGGGAAGGGGGCTGGTGATACGCAGTATTTT
TRBJ1-5 TRBV24-1 . . CATSDSGNSNQPQHF TGTGCCACCAGTGATTCAGGGAATAGCAATCAGCCCCAGCATTTT
TRBJ2-1 TRBV7-2 . . CASSFGRTANEQFF TGTGCCAGCAGTTTCGGACGGACAGCCAATGAGCAGTTCTTC
TRBJ2-1 TRBV6-1 TRBD2 few CAIFKGGHNNEQFF TGTGCCATCTTCAAGGGAGGGCATAACAATGAGCAGTTCTTC
TRBJ2-7 TRBV5-4 . . CASSPGQLDEQYF TGTGCCAGCAGCCCTGGACAGCTCGACGAGCAGTACTTC
TRBJ2-7 TRBV18 TRBD1 . CASSPIGQGGEEQYF TGTGCCAGCTCACCGATAGGACAGGGGGGAGAGGAGCAGTACTTC
TRBJ1-3 TRBV12-3/TRBV12-4 . few CASSLYGNTIYF TGTGCCAGCAGTTTATATGGTAACACCATATATTTT
TRBJ2-3 TRBV29-1 . . CSVGIDTQYF TGCAGCGTTGGAATAGATACGCAGTATTTT
TRBJ1-2 TRBV12-3/TRBV12-4 . few CASSRRQSAGYGYTF TGTGCCAGCAGCCGGCGTCAGTCCGCCGGCTATGGCTACACCTTC
TRBJ2-2 TRBV24-1 . few CATSDLSSSNTGELFF TGTGCCACCAGTGATTTGTCCAGCTCGAACACCGGGGAGCTGTTTTTT
TRBJ2-3 TRBV6-2/TRBV6-3 . few CASTREDTQYF TGTGCCAGTACAAGAGAAGATACGCAGTATTTT
TRBJ1-2 TRBV20-1 . . CSASTGRYGYTF TGCAGTGCTTCAACAGGACGCTATGGCTACACCTTC
TRBJ2-7 TRBV5-1 . . CASSLVQLSEQYF TGCGCCAGCAGCTTGGTTCAGTTGAGCGAGCAGTACTTC
TRBJ1-1 TRBV5-1 . . CASSLGSGRVNTEAFF TGCGCCAGCAGCTTGGGTTCCGGCAGGGTGAACACTGAAGCTTTCTTT
TRBJ2-1 TRBV7-9 TRBD1 few CASSSGQGADNEQFF TGTGCCAGCAGCTCGGGACAGGGGGCGGACAATGAGCAGTTCTTC
TRBJ1-4 TRBV19 . . CASSIRGGKEKLFF TGTGCCAGTAGTATTAGAGGAGGGAAAGAAAAACTGTTTTTT
TRBJ1-2 TRBV12-3/TRBV12-4 . few CASSFSDSNYGYTF TGTGCCAGCAGTTTCTCTGACAGTAACTATGGCTACACCTTC
TRBJ2-5 TRBV9 TRBD1 few CASSGGQGRQETQYF TGTGCCAGCAGCGGTGGACAGGGTCGACAAGAGACCCAGTACTTC
TRBJ2-1 TRBV10-3 . . CAISESSATSSYNEQFF TGTGCCATCAGTGAGTCTAGCGCAACGAGCTCCTACAATGAGCAGTTCTTC
TRBJ1-3 TRBV19 . . CASSPGRTSGNTIYF TGTGCCAGTAGTCCGGGACGTACCTCTGGAAACACCATATATTTT